This T cell receptor (beta chain) emerged from a study of blood T cell repertoires in COVID-19. Study-level information: Samples came from the United States, Italy and Spain, spanning acute and convalescent COVID-19. Nucleic acid was either cDNA or gDNA, and it came from T cells, B-cell-depleted T cells, or PBMCs.

Source study methods: Using reference gene primer amplification, nucleated cell counts were estimated. Some clones are missing from TCRdb's copy, which holds only in-frame ones; the method was immunoSEQ multiplex PCR. From that table come the V and J calls and clone size; the DNA was used to work out D and trimming. The table lists about 320,000 clones, 65% to 85% of them singletons. The CDR3 is 15 amino acids. Per germline, CDR1 SGDLS and CDR2 YYNGEE. Trimming took off 0 bases at V and 3 bases at J, with 9 bases between the two ends. This clonotype was obtained from a woman aged 50 to 65 with acute or convalescent COVID-19. The chain combines TRBV9 with TRBJ2-2; D is perhaps TRBD1 (6 bases). The material sequenced was peripheral blood. The CDR3 nucleotides are TGTGCCAGCAGCGTAGGAACAGGGTACACCGGGGAGCTGTTTTTT. Its protein is CASSVGTGYTGELFF.